Sequencing of this T cell receptor beta chain was carried out in a study of blood T cell repertoires in COVID-19. At the level of the study: Acute-phase and convalescent COVID-19 samples originated in the United States, Italy and Spain.

Profiled with immunoSEQ multiplex PCR; TCRdb holds only in-frame clones, not every one. This table has hundreds of thousands of clones, 85% to 90% appearing once. From germline, CDR1 is SGHDT and CDR2 YYEEEE. This CDR3 is built from 15 residues. Trimming removed 6 bases from V and 6 bases from J, with 18 bases in between. All enrollees were roughly 18 to 95 years old and from approximately 24 US areas. Participant-reported clinical history was the basis for cohort assignment. The TCR originated in a man aged 18 to 30 who had recovered from COVID-19. What was sequenced was PBMCs or T cells enriched from blood (not recorded which). The gene calls are TRBV5-6 and TRBJ1-4, with D possibly TRBD1 on 6 matching bases. CDR3 region: CASNYLGGQDEKLFF. CDR3 nucleotides: TGTGCCAGCAATTACCTCGGGGGGCAGGATGAAAAACTGTTTTTT.